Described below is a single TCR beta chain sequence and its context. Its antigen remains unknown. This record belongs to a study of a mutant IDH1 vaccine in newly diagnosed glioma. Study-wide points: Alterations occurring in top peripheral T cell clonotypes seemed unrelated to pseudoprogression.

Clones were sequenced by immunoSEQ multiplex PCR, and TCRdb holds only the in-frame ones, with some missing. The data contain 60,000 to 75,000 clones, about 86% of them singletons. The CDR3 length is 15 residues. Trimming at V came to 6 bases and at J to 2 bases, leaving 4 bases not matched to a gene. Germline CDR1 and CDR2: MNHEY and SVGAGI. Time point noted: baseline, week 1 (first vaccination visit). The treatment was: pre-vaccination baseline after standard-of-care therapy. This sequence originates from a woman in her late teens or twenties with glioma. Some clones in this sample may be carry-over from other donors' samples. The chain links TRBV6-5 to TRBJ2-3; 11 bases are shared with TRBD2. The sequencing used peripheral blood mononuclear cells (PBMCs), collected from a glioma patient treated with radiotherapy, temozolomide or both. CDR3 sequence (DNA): TGTGCCAGCAGCCTTAGCGGGGGGGCCACAGATACGCAGTATTTT. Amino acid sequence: CASSLSGGATDTQYF.